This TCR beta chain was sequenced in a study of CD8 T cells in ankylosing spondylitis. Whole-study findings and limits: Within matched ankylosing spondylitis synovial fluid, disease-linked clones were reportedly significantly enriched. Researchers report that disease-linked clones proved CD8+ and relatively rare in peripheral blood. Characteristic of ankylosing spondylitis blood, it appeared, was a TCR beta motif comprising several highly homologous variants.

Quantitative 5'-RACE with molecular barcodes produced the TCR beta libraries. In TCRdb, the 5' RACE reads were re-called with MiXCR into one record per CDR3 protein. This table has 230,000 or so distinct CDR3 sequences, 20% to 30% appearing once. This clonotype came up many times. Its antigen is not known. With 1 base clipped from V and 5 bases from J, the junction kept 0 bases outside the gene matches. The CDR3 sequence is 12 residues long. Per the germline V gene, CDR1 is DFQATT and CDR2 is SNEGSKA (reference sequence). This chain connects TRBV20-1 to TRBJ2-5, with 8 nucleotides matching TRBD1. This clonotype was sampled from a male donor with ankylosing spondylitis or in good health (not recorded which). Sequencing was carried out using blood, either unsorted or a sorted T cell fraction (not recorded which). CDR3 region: CSARGQGETQYF. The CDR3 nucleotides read TGCAGTGCTAGAGGACAGGGGGAGACCCAGTACTTC.